These T cell receptor beta chains were read from a single sample in a study of cytomegalovirus exposure and HLA in healthy donors. Data came from immunoSEQ multiplex PCR; TCRdb stores just in-frame clones and leaves some out. The top ten clones hold approximately 24% of a sample with around 60,000 clones, roughly 77% of them seen once. The sample consisted of PBMCs. The origin of the receptors is a woman aged 40 to 50 in good health and CMV-seropositive. CDR3s include the opening cysteine and the closing phenylalanine or tryptophan. A D gene is named only where the DNA matches it firmly.

CASSQGSTGDTYEQYF,TRBD1,TRBJ2-7,TRBV4-1,16
CASSEGGSLEAFF,NA,TRBJ1-1,TRBV6-1,13
CASSLSTGLGNQPQHF,NA,TRBJ1-5,TRBV27,16
CASSIDTITNTGELFF,NA,TRBJ2-2,TRBV19,16
CASSEFSSGGAFDEQFF,TRBD2,TRBJ2-1,TRBV10-1,17
CASRPRGLETQYF,TRBD1,TRBJ2-5,TRBV19,13
CASSTLPGQGLYEQYF,TRBD1,TRBJ2-7,TRBV19,16
CAGHRGLTADTQYF,TRBD1,TRBJ2-3,TRBV2,14
CASSINRDYGYTF,NA,TRBJ1-2,TRBV6-1,13
CASSPDRGRGQETQYF,TRBD1,TRBJ2-5,TRBV5-1,16
CASSGLGTGGADTEAFF,TRBD1,TRBJ1-1,TRBV9,17
CSVARLDTQYF,NA,TRBJ2-3,TRBV29-1,11
CASSIRTGGEQYF,TRBD1,TRBJ2-7,TRBV27,13
CASSSPARGVEKLFF,NA,TRBJ1-4,TRBV19,15
CASSPGEGLGGYTF,NA,TRBJ1-2,TRBV5-1,14
CSVADRDYGYTF,TRBD1,TRBJ1-2,TRBV29-1,12
CASSFSGTGESYEQYF,TRBD1,TRBJ2-7,TRBV4-3,16
CASSLSPPSGGFYNEQFF,TRBD2,TRBJ2-1,TRBV7-2,18
CASSVTGGAYYGYTF,TRBD1,TRBJ1-2,TRBV5-5,15
CASSLARERGRHNEQFF,TRBD2,TRBJ2-1,TRBV7-2,17
CASSFTGGPYEQYF,TRBD1,TRBJ2-7,TRBV6-1,14
CASSLLQGKGNIQYF,NA,TRBJ2-4,TRBV27,15
CSVLSRGNEKLFF,NA,TRBJ1-4,TRBV29-1,13
CASSGRTSGGAHEQFF,TRBD2,TRBJ2-1,TRBV2,16
CAISDETGASAFF,TRBD1,TRBJ1-1,TRBV10-3,13
CASSVTGSSYEQYF,NA,TRBJ2-7,TRBV9,14
CASSATGTPNQPQHF,TRBD1,TRBJ1-5,TRBV6-1,15
CASSIDEAGMNEKLFF,NA,TRBJ1-4,TRBV19,16
CSSRGQGGGYTF,TRBD1,TRBJ1-2,TRBV7-9,12
CASSFTGDQPQHF,TRBD1,TRBJ1-5,TRBV5-1,13
CASSVDREEGEAFF,TRBD1,TRBJ1-1,TRBV9,14
CASSLGQGAYEQYF,TRBD1,TRBJ2-7,TRBV11-2,14
CATSRWTEAFF,NA,TRBJ1-1,TRBV15,11
CASSESTDTQYF,NA,TRBJ2-3,TRBV7-8,12
CASRFLGGSYNEQFF,NA,TRBJ2-1,TRBV7-8,15
CASSEPGFAEAFF,NA,TRBJ1-1,TRBV25-1,13
CASSPGTGINEQFF,TRBD1,TRBJ2-1,TRBV11-2,14
CAISATDRDGYTF,TRBD1,TRBJ1-2,TRBV10-3,13
CASSLPGHGQPQHF,NA,TRBJ1-5,TRBV7-8,14
CASSQEEGLTEAFF,NA,TRBJ1-1,TRBV4-1,14
CASTALQGNNEQFF,NA,TRBJ2-1,TRBV5-4,14
CAISESKNTEAFF,NA,TRBJ1-1,TRBV10-3,13
CASSLSRDRSRFYGYTF,TRBD1,TRBJ1-2,TRBV7-2,17
CATQGAVEKLFF,TRBD1,TRBJ1-4,TRBV6-1,12
CASSLGDRGWNTEAFF,TRBD1,TRBJ1-1,TRBV7-9,16
CASSLRQGAGAGELFF,TRBD1,TRBJ2-2,TRBV7-2,16
CASSARGVSTDTQYF,TRBD2,TRBJ2-3,TRBV7-7,15
CASSEGEEYYGYTF,NA,TRBJ1-2,TRBV6-1,14
CAWSPQAEQYF,NA,TRBJ2-7,TRBV30,11
CASSYGLAEVNEQFF,TRBD2,TRBJ2-1,TRBV6-5,15
CASSLAGQGDEKLFF,TRBD1,TRBJ1-4,TRBV28,15
CASSLAVTSGGKETQYF,TRBD2,TRBJ2-5,TRBV5-8,17
CASSYQGGREKLFF,TRBD1,TRBJ1-4,TRBV5-5,14
CASSPGTGQNTEAFF,TRBD1,TRBJ1-1,TRBV6-5,15
CASSLDPQVDTQYF,NA,TRBJ2-3,TRBV5-1,14
CAWSVRAGVNTGELFF,TRBD2,TRBJ2-2,TRBV30,16
CASSPSGTANPQHF,TRBD1,TRBJ1-5,TRBV7-9,14
CASSLAGLAGGDTQYF,TRBD2,TRBJ2-3,TRBV7-9,16
CASSPDRGSTEAFF,TRBD1,TRBJ1-1,TRBV5-4,14
CASSVTSEQFF,NA,TRBJ2-1,TRBV11-2,11